The TCR beta chain under discussion was sequenced for a study of T cells after somatic rescue of genetic block. TCRdb's table, derived via immunoSEQ multiplex PCR, lists solely in-frame clones and lacks some. The profile shows 68,000 or so clones, roughly 92% of them singletons. Germline CDR1 reads WSHSY; CDR2 reads SAAADI. The CDR3 is 16 amino acids. J gave up 3 bases and V 0 bases, and 6 bases lay outside the gene matches. The sequence derives from a man between 35 and 55 years old. This sequence joins TRBV10-2 and TRBJ2-5; 8 bases agree with TRBD2. The sequenced material came from peripheral blood mononuclear cells (PBMCs). The CDR3 is CASSESKREFKETQYF. In DNA, the CDR3 is TGCGCCAGCAGTGAGTCTAAGCGGGAGTTTAAAGAGACCCAGTACTTC.